The 6 T cell receptor beta chains below were found in one sample sequenced in a study of blood T cell repertoires in COVID-19. Sequencing used immunoSEQ multiplex PCR; TCRdb keeps in-frame clones, though not all of them. Among more than 85,000 clones listed, 75% to 90% were seen once. Material: peripheral blood. These receptors all come from a woman aged 55 to 70 with acute or convalescent COVID-19.

The rearrangement joins TRBV4-3 to TRBJ2-1, with TRBD2 matching over 11 bases. This CDR3 is built from 19 residues. V was clipped by 1 base and J by 1 base; unmatched bases: 9. The V gene's germline CDR1 is LGHNA and CDR2 YSLEER. CDR3 amino acids: CASSQVLAGGGGSYNEQFF. The CDR3 nucleotides read TGCGCCAGCAGCCAAGTTCTAGCGGGAGGTGGTGGGTCCTACAATGAGCAGTTCTTC.

The chain combines TRBV27 with TRBJ2-7; 9 bases match TRBD1. The CDR3 contains 18 residues. V shed 5 bases, J shed 2 bases, and the junction held 16 bases outside the gene matches. The germline V gene has CDR1 MNHEY and CDR2 SMNVEV (reference sequence). CDR3 loop: CASSPFRGPGQGTYEQYF. CDR3 in DNA: TGTGCCAGCAGTCCATTCCGGGGTCCGGGACAGGGCACCTACGAGCAGTACTTC.

The rearrangement uses TRBV7-6 and TRBJ2-3, with 12 bases that match TRBD2. Trimming took 5 bases from V and 5 from J; bases not matched to a gene: 5. This CDR3 is 15 amino acids long. Looked up from germline, CDR1 is SGHVS and CDR2 is FNYEAQ. DNA for the CDR3: TGTGCCAGCAGCAAAGGGGGACTAGCGGGAGATACGCAGTATTTT. It specifies CASSKGGLAGDTQYF.

V usage is TRBV30 and J usage is TRBJ2-1; 8 bases line up with TRBD2. Germline trimming cut 3 bases from V and 10 bases from J; bases unmatched to any gene: 14. CDR3 size: 15 residues. Germline V lookup: CDR1 GTSNPN, CDR2 SVGIG (reference sequence). CDR3 sequence: CAWSERAGGLGEQFF. CDR3 coding DNA: TGTGCCTGGAGCGAGAGGGCGGGGGGCCTTGGGGAGCAGTTCTTC.

The rearrangement uses TRBV5-6 and TRBJ2-7, with 12 bases matching TRBD2. Trimming at V came to 3 bases and at J to 4 bases, leaving 11 bases not matched to a gene. The CDR3 has 17 amino acids. The V gene's germline CDR1 is SGHDT and CDR2 YYEEEE. CDR3 protein: CASSSPLGTSGSYEQYF. CDR3 nucleotides: TGTGCCAGCAGCTCCCCCTTGGGGACTAGCGGGTCGTACGAGCAGTACTTC.

This clone was seen a few times. V is TRBV5-1 and J is TRBJ2-7; D is perhaps TRBD2 (5 bases). CDR1 SGHRS and CDR2 YFSETQ come from the germline V gene. V lost 6 bases and J lost 0, with 25 bases in between. This CDR3 spans 18 amino acids. CDR3 residues: CASTAGSSSSTSSYEQYF. CDR3 DNA: TGCGCCAGCACGGCGGGCAGCTCATCTTCTACTTCCTCCTACGAGCAGTACTTC. Combining the CDR3 with reference TRBV5-1 and TRBJ2-7 gives the whole variable domain KAGVTQTPRYLIKTRGQQVTLSCSPISGHRSVSWYQQTPGQGLQFLFEYFSETQRNKGNFPGRFSGRQFSNSRSEMNVSTLELGDSALYLCASTAGSSSSTSSYEQYFGPGTRLTVT.